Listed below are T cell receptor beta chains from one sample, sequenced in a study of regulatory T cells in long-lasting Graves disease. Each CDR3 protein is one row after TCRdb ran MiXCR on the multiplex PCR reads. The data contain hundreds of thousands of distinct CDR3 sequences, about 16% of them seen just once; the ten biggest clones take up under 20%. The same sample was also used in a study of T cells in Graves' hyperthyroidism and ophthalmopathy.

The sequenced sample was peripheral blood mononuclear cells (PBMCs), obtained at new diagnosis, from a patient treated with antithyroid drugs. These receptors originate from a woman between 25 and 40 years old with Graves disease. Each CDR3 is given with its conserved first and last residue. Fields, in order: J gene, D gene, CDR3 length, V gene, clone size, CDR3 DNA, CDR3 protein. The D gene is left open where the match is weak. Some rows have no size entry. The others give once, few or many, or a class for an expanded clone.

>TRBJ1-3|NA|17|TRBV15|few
TGTGCCACCAGCAGAGACTACCCTGACATCTCTGGAAACACCATATATTTT
CATSRDYPDISGNTIYF
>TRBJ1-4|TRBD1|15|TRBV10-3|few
TGTGCCATCAGTGAATCAGGGGGAACTAATGAAAAACTGCTTTTT
CAISESGGTNEKLLF
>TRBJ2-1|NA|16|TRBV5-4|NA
TGTGCCAGCAGCACGCGAGGGGGGCGATCCTACAATGAGCAGTTCTTC
CASSTRGGRSYNEQFF
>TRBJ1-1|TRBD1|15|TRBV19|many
TGTGCCAGTAGTATTGGCAACAGGGGAAGCACTGAAGCTTTCTTT
CASSIGNRGSTEAFF
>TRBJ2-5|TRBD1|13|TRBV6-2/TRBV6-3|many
TGTGCCAGCAGCAGACAGGGGCTGGGGACCCAGTACTTC
CASSRQGLGTQYF
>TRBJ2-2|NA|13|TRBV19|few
TGTGCCAGTAGTACTGAGAACACCGGGGAGCTGTTTTTT
CASSTENTGELFF
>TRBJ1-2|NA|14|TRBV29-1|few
TGCAGCGTTCGCCCCAGGGGACCGAACTATGGCTACACCTTC
CSVRPRGPNYGYTF
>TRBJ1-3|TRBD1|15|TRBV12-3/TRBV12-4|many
TGTGCCAGCACCCCGACAGGGAGCTCTGGAAACACCATATATTTT
CASTPTGSSGNTIYF
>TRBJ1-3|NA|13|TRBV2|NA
TGTGCCAGCACTCAGGGACCTGGAAACACCGTATATTTT
CASTQGPGNTVYF
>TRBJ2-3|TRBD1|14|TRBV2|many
TGTGCCAGTCCCGGGACAGGGGCCACAGATACGCAGTATTTT
CASPGTGATDTQYF
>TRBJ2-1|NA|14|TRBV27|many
TGTGCCAGCAGTTCCTGGAGTAGTTCCGATGAGCAGTTCTTC
CASSSWSSSDEQFF
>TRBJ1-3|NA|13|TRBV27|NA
TGTGCCAGCAGTTTAGCCGCCGGGAACACCATATATTTT
CASSLAAGNTIYF
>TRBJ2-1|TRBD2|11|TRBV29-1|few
TGCAGCGTTGATCGCGGGGGGTGGCAGTTCTTC
CSVDRGGWQFF
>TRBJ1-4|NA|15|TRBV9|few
TGTGCCAGCAGCCCTCGAGGGGAGGTCAGGGAAAAACTGTTTTTT
CASSPRGEVREKLFF
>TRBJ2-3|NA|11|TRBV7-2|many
TGTGCCAGCAGCTTACTCGACGGGCAGTATTTT
CASSLLDGQYF
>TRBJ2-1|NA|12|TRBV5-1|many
TGCGCCAGCAGGCGGGACGGCAATGAGCAGTTCTTC
CASRRDGNEQFF
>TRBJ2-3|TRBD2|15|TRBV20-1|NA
TGCAGTGCTCAGAGCCTAGCGGGAGGGCCAGATACGCAGTATTTT
CSAQSLAGGPDTQYF
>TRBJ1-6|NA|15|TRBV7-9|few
TGTGCCAGCAGCTTAGAGGTCGGACTTTCTTCACCCCTCCACTTT
CASSLEVGLSSPLHF
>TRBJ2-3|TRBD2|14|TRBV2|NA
TGTGCCAGCAGTGAGACGGTAGCGGGAGATACGCAGTATTTT
CASSETVAGDTQYF
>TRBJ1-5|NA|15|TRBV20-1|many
TGCAGTGCTAGAGAACAGGGAATAAGGGATCAGCCCCAGCATTTT
CSAREQGIRDQPQHF
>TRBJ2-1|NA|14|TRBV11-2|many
TGTGCCAGCATCCCCGACAGGCCCTACAATGAGCAGTTCTTC
CASIPDRPYNEQFF
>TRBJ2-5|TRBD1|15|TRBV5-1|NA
TGCGCCAGCAGCGCCCAGGGGGCGAACTACAATGAGCAGTACTTC
CASSAQGANYNEQYF
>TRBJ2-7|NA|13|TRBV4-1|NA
TGCGCCAGCAGCCAAGATGAGGTCTACGAGCAGTACTTC
CASSQDEVYEQYF
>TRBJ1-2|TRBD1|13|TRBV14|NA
TGTGCCAGCAGCCAGGGACAGCCCTATGGCTACACCTTC
CASSQGQPYGYTF
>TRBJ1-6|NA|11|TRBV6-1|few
TGTGCCAGCAGCCGGGACGGACCCCTCCACTTT
CASSRDGPLHF
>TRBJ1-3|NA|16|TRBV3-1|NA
TGTGCCAGCAGCCAAGAGGGACTAAGCTTCGGGTACACCATATATTTT
CASSQEGLSFGYTIYF
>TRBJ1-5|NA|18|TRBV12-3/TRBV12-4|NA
TGTGCCAGCAGCCGCGGCGGGGGGGATCCTTATAGCAATCAGCCCCAGCATTTT
CASSRGGGDPYSNQPQHF
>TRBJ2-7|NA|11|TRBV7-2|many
TGTGCCAGCAGCTCCTACAGTGAGCAGTACTTC
CASSSYSEQYF
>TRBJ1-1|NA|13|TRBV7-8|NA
TGTGCCAGCAGTTCCATGATGAACACTGAAGCTTTCTTT
CASSSMMNTEAFF
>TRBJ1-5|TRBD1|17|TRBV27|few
TGTGCCAGCAGTCCCCGTGACAGGGGAGTTAGCAATCAGCCCCAGCATTTT
CASSPRDRGVSNQPQHF
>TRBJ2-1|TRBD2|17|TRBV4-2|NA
TGTGCCAGCAGCCCCCCCAGGGCTAGCGGGAGATTTAATGAGCAGTTCTTC
CASSPPRASGRFNEQFF
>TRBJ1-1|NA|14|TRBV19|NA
TGTGCCAGTAGTAAAGCTGGCGTTCGGACTGAAGCTTTCTTT
CASSKAGVRTEAFF
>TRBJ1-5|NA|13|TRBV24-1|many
TGTGCCACCAGTGCCCGTAGCAATCAGCCCCAGCATTTT
CATSARSNQPQHF
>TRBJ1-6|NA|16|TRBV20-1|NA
TGCAGTGCTAGAGATAATATGGGGGGATGGAATTCACCCCTCCACTTT
CSARDNMGGWNSPLHF
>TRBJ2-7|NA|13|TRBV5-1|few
TGCGCCAGCAGCTTCGCAGAATCCTACGAGCAGTACTTC
CASSFAESYEQYF
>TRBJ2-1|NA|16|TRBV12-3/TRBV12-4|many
TGTGCCAGCAGTTGGATGAGCGGGCTGACCTACAATGAGCAGTTCTTC
CASSWMSGLTYNEQFF
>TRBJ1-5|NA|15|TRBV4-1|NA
TGCGCCAGCAGCCAAGGAAGCACCAGCAATCAGCCCCAGCATTTT
CASSQGSTSNQPQHF
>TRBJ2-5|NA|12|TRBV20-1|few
TGCAGTGCTAGTGCGGTAGGACCTGGGGGCCACTTC
CSASAVGPGGHF
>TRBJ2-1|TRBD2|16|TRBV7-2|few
TGTGCCAGCAGCTCCCCAGGGCGCGGGAGCCCCAATGAGCAGTTCTTC
CASSSPGRGSPNEQFF
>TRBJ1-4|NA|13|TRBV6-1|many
TGTGCCACCCTAGGAGGGGGAAGGGAAAAACTGTTTTTT
CATLGGGREKLFF
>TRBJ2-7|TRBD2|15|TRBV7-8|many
TGTGCCAGCAGCTCCTCTAGCGGGCCTCCCTACGAGCAGTACTTC
CASSSSSGPPYEQYF
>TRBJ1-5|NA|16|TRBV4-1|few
TGCGCCAGCAGCCAAGGACAGGTCTCGGGCAATCAGCCCCAGCATTTT
CASSQGQVSGNQPQHF
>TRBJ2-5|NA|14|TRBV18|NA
TGTGCCAGCTCACCGAATCTGGGATTTGAGACCCAGTACTTC
CASSPNLGFETQYF
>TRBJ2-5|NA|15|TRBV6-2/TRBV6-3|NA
TGTGCCAGCAGTTACTCCGGGACGGTGGAAGAGACCCAGTACTTC
CASSYSGTVEETQYF
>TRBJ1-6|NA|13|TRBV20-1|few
TGCAGTGCGCGTGGGGCGTATAATTCACCCCTCCACTTT
CSARGAYNSPLHF
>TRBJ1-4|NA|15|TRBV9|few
TGTGCCAGCAGCGTAGGGAGCTTCACTAATGAAAAACTGTTTTTT
CASSVGSFTNEKLFF
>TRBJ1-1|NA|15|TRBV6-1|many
TGTGCCAGCAGTGAAGTAGGCAGATTGAACACTGAAGCTTTCTTT
CASSEVGRLNTEAFF
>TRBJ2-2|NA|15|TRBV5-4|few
TGTGCCAGCAGCTTGGGGCCTTACACAGCGGGGGAGCTGTTTTTT
CASSLGPYTAGELFF
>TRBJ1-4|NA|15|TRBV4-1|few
TGCGCCAGCAGCCAAGATCCGGCAGGGAGGGAAAAACTGTTTTTT
CASSQDPAGREKLFF
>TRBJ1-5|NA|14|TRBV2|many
TGTGCCAGCAGTGAAGCGCGGCAGGTCCAGCCCCAGCATTTT
CASSEARQVQPQHF
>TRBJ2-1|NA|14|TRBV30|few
TGTGCCTGGAGTGTACTTCTCGGGTACAATGAGCAGTTCTTC
CAWSVLLGYNEQFF